This is a list of T cell receptor beta chains from one sample in a study of T cells in narcolepsy. The protocol was immunoSEQ multiplex PCR, while the TCRdb copy is restricted to in-frame clones and leaves out a portion. The data contain roughly 32,000 clones, 82% of them singletons. Specimen: CD45RA- memory CD4+ T cells from PBMCs. Every receptor here comes from a human donor with narcolepsy. The CDR3 runs from the conserved cysteine through the conserved F or W. The D gene is left open where the match is weak. Clone size appears in some rows only: once, few, many, or a class for an expanded clone.

clone_size d_call j_call v_call cdr3_aa cdr3_nt
NA NA TRBJ2-5 TRBV20-1 CSADQETQYF TGCAGTGCTGACCAAGAGACCCAGTACTTC
NA NA TRBJ2-3 TRBV2 CASSFDGGSDTQYF TGTGCCAGCAGTTTTGACGGCGGGTCGGATACGCAGTATTTT
NA NA TRBJ1-2 TRBV5-1 CASSVGGSEFNYGYTF TGCGCCAGCAGCGTTGGCGGATCGGAGTTTAACTATGGCTACACCTTC
few NA TRBJ1-5 TRBV27 CASSLAGHLSNQPQHF TGTGCCAGCAGTTTAGCGGGACACCTTAGCAATCAGCCCCAGCATTTT
NA NA TRBJ1-1 TRBV4-2 CASSQGESQEEAFF TGTGCCAGCAGCCAAGGAGAAAGTCAGGAAGAAGCTTTCTTT
NA NA TRBJ2-7 TRBV28 CASSLWGSLSYEQYF TGTGCCAGCAGCCTTTGGGGCAGCCTCTCCTACGAGCAGTACTTC
NA NA TRBJ1-1 TRBV5-1 CASSLSRQNTEAFF TGCGCCAGCAGCTTGTCCAGACAGAACACTGAAGCTTTCTTT
NA NA TRBJ2-3 TRBV29-1 CSVDPGFSDTQYF TGCAGCGTTGACCCAGGGTTTTCAGATACGCAGTATTTT
NA NA TRBJ1-1 TRBV5-1 CASSLGGRDTEAFF TGCGCCAGCAGCTTGGGGGGCAGGGACACTGAAGCTTTCTTT
once TRBD1 TRBJ2-3 TRBV30 CAIMTGSTDTQYF TGTGCCATAATGACAGGGAGCACAGATACGCAGTATTTT
NA TRBD1 TRBJ2-7 TRBV10-3 CATLRQGHSYEQYF TGTGCCACCCTCCGACAGGGGCACTCCTACGAGCAGTACTTC
NA NA TRBJ2-4 TRBV7-2 CASRAPELAKNIQYF TGTGCCAGCAGAGCCCCGGAGCTAGCCAAAAACATTCAGTACTTC
NA NA TRBJ2-5 TRBV29-1 CSSGMDSTLYF TGCAGCTCCGGGATGGACTCAACTCTGTACTTC
few TRBD1 TRBJ1-1 TRBV29-1 CSVEKGQGTEAFF TGCAGCGTTGAAAAGGGACAGGGGACTGAAGCTTTCTTT
NA NA TRBJ1-2 TRBV28 CASSLEGNDRGYGYTF TGTGCCAGCAGTTTGGAGGGAAACGATCGGGGTTATGGCTACACCTTC
NA NA TRBJ2-7 TRBV5-4 CASSLTHSYEQYF TGTGCCAGCAGCTTAACCCATTCCTACGAGCAGTACTTC
few NA TRBJ1-2 TRBV7-9 CASSLDGPFGYTF TGTGCCAGCAGCTTAGACGGTCCTTTCGGCTACACCTTC
NA TRBD2 TRBJ2-1 TRBV5-4 CASSLSGLGYNEQFF TGTGCCAGCAGCTTGTCCGGACTAGGTTACAATGAGCAGTTCTTC
once TRBD1 TRBJ1-5 TRBV6-6 CASSRDRGPGQPQHF TGTGCCAGCAGTAGGGACAGGGGGCCGGGTCAGCCCCAGCATTTT
few NA TRBJ2-2 TRBV2 CASSDWGDTGELFF TGTGCCAGCAGTGATTGGGGAGACACCGGGGAGCTGTTTTTT
once NA TRBJ1-1 TRBV30 CAWRARNTEAFF TGTGCCTGGAGGGCCAGGAACACTGAAGCTTTCTTT
NA NA TRBJ1-6 TRBV29-1 CSVTTGGGGNSPLHF TGCAGCGTTACCACGGGTGGAGGGGGTAATTCACCCCTCCACTTT
NA TRBD1 TRBJ2-1 TRBV10-2 CASRENRGEQFF TGCGCCAGCAGAGAAAACAGGGGTGAGCAGTTCTTC
NA TRBD2 TRBJ2-1 TRBV5-1 CASRLDGLGYNEQFF TGCGCCAGCAGGTTGGACGGACTAGGTTACAATGAGCAGTTCTTC
NA NA TRBJ1-1 TRBV5-1 CASRAGENTEAFF TGCGCCAGCAGGGCAGGAGAGAACACTGAAGCTTTCTTT
NA NA TRBJ2-3 TRBV7-6 CASSLVGRTDTQYF TGTGCCAGCAGCTTAGTTGGCCGCACAGATACGCAGTATTTT
NA NA TRBJ2-3 TRBV9 CASSVTLGDTQYF TGTGCCAGCAGCGTAACCCTTGGAGATACGCAGTATTTT
NA NA TRBJ1-2 TRBV6-1 CASSDPSDGYTF TGTGCCAGCAGTGACCCTAGTGACGGCTACACCTTC
few TRBD2 TRBJ2-7 TRBV7-9 CASTPPGGYEQYF TGTGCCAGCACCCCTCCGGGGGGCTACGAGCAGTACTTC
NA NA TRBJ1-2 TRBV29-1 CSVVELYGYTF TGCAGCGTTGTGGAGCTCTATGGCTACACCTTC
NA NA TRBJ1-3 TRBV5-1 CASSAGASGGNTIYF TGCGCCAGCAGCGCGGGGGCCAGCGGTGGAAACACCATATATTTT